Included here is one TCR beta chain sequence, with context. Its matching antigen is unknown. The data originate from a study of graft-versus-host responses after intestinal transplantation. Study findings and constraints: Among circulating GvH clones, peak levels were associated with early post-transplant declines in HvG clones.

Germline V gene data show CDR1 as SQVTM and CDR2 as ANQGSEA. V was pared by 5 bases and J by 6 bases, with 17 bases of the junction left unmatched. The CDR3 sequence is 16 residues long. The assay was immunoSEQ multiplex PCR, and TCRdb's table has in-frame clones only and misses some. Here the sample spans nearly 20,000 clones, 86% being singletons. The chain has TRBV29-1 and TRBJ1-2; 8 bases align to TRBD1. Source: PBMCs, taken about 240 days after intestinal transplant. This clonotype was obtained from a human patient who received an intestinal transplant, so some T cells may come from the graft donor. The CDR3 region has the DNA TGCAGCGTTTTTAAACGAGCCTCAGGGGGCGGAGATGGCTACACCTTC. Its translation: CSVFKRASGGGDGYTF.